Listed below are T cell receptor beta chains from one sample, sequenced in a study of control samples from healthy donors and cancer patients. Libraries were prepared by immunoSEQ multiplex PCR; TCRdb keeps only in-frame clonotypes and omits some of them. The table lists about 98,000 clones, about 80% of them singletons. The sequenced material came from blood. All receptors come from a woman aged 30 to 39 in good health. CDR3s include the opening cysteine and the closing phenylalanine or tryptophan. The order of the fields is clone size, V gene, J gene, D gene, CDR3 DNA, CDR3 protein. D genes are given only for firm matches. Size is omitted from some rows. Given values are once, few, many or a class for expanded clones.

.	TRBV7-2	TRBJ1-4	.	TGTGCCAGCAGCTTAGGTCCGGCCTCGGGTGAAAAACTGTTTTTT	CASSLGPASGEKLFF
few	TRBV18	TRBJ1-6	.	TGTGCCAGCTCTTCAGGGTTCAATTCACCCCTCCACTTT	CASSSGFNSPLHF
.	TRBV5-4	TRBJ1-2	.	TGTGCCAGCAGCCCGGAGGCCCGGACTTCCTATGGCTACACCTTC	CASSPEARTSYGYTF
.	TRBV7-2	TRBJ1-5	.	TGTGCCAGCAGCTCAGACTCCACAGAAGCGGATCAGCCCCAGCATTTT	CASSSDSTEADQPQHF
.	TRBV19	TRBJ1-1	.	TGTGCCAGTAATTCCTTTGGGGCCACTGAAGCTTTCTTT	CASNSFGATEAFF
few	TRBV7-2	TRBJ1-1	.	TGTGCCAGCAGTCCCGGGACCTACAACACTGAAGCTTTCTTT	CASSPGTYNTEAFF
.	TRBV12-5	TRBJ1-2	.	TGTGCTAGTGGTTCCCCTCAGCGCTTCGGGCGCGGCTACACCTTC	CASGSPQRFGRGYTF
.	TRBV6-4	TRBJ2-1	TRBD2	TGTGCCAGCAGTGACGGCGGGGGGTCCTACAATGAGCAGTTCTTC	CASSDGGGSYNEQFF
.	TRBV14	TRBJ2-3	TRBD1	TGTGCCAGCAGCCTCCGGACAGGGGGCTCGGATACGCAGTATTTT	CASSLRTGGSDTQYF
.	TRBV11-2	TRBJ2-6	.	TGTGCCAGCAGCTTAGCACTAGCAGGGGCCAACGTCCTGACTTTC	CASSLALAGANVLTF
.	TRBV19	TRBJ2-1	.	TGTGCCAGTAGTATAACGGGGGGCCAATACAATGAGCAGTTCTTC	CASSITGGQYNEQFF
.	TRBV27	TRBJ2-3	.	TGTGCCAGCAGTCCGAGGACCAAGGCAGATACGCAGTATTTT	CASSPRTKADTQYF
.	TRBV18	TRBJ1-1	.	TGTGCCAGCTCACCAGGCAGGGATTACACTGAAGCTTTCTTT	CASSPGRDYTEAFF
.	TRBV18	TRBJ2-3	.	TGTGCCAGCTCAAAACCAGATACGCAGTATTTT	CASSKPDTQYF
few	TRBV7-2	TRBJ2-5	.	TGTGCCAGCAGCTTAATAGAGACCCAGTACTTC	CASSLIETQYF
.	TRBV30	TRBJ1-1	TRBD1	TGTGCCTGCAAACAGGGACAGGGGGTCCGGACTGAAGCTTTCTTT	CACKQGQGVRTEAFF
.	TRBV13	TRBJ2-5	.	TGTGCCAGCAGCTTAGGCGGCCTAACTGAGGGAGAGACCCAGTACTTC	CASSLGGLTEGETQYF
few	TRBV5-4	TRBJ1-1	TRBD1	TGTGCCAGCAGCAGACAGGGCCTTCAGGCTTTCTTT	CASSRQGLQAFF
.	TRBV4-1	TRBJ1-1	.	TGCGCCAGCAGCCAAGTCAATATGGGGCTCCTCATGAACACTGAAGCTTTCTTT	CASSQVNMGLLMNTEAFF
.	TRBV11-2	TRBJ1-4	TRBD1	TGTGCCAGCAGCCCAGGGGGGAGGGAAAAACTGTTTTTT	CASSPGGREKLFF
.	TRBV5-4	TRBJ1-2	.	TGTGCCAGCAGCCGAGGGGCAGGCGTTGATGGCTACACCTTC	CASSRGAGVDGYTF
.	TRBV30	TRBJ2-1	.	TGTGCCTGGAGAATGGCGGACGGATACAATGAGCAGTTCTTC	CAWRMADGYNEQFF
.	TRBV6-2/TRBV6-3	TRBJ1-1	TRBD1	TGTGCCAGCAGATACAGGGGAGGCCCTGAAGCTTTCTTT	CASRYRGGPEAFF
.	TRBV6-5	TRBJ2-7	.	TGTGCCAGCAGTCTCGTTCGGTACGGCTCCTACGAGCAGTACTTC	CASSLVRYGSYEQYF
.	TRBV7-6	TRBJ2-3	.	TGTGCCAGCAGCTTAGGACGTCCCATAGCAGATACGCAGTATTTT	CASSLGRPIADTQYF
.	TRBV9	TRBJ1-3	.	TGTGCCAGCAGCGTAGGGCAGGGTTATCCTAGCTCTGGAAACACCATATATTTT	CASSVGQGYPSSGNTIYF
medium-sized	TRBV3-1/TRBV3-2	TRBJ2-5	.	TGTGCCAGCAACCTTGGCGAGACCCAGTACTTC	CASNLGETQYF
.	TRBV7-6	TRBJ1-3	TRBD1	TGTGCCAGCAGCTTAGCCGGGACAGGCATTATCTCTGGAAACACCATATATTTT	CASSLAGTGIISGNTIYF
.	TRBV5-1	TRBJ1-2	.	TGCGCCAGCAGCTTGGGCTCAGGGGCTAACTATGGCTACACCTTC	CASSLGSGANYGYTF
few	TRBV4-1	TRBJ1-1	.	TGCGCCAGCAGCCAAGAGCCGGGGGGCGGGTACACTGAAGCTTTCTTT	CASSQEPGGGYTEAFF
.	TRBV7-2	TRBJ2-1	.	TGTGCCAGCAGCTTAGACACCGGCAGGAATGAGCAGTTCTTC	CASSLDTGRNEQFF
.	TRBV5-1	TRBJ1-4	.	TGCGCCAGCAGCATTGGGGGCATAGGTGAAAAACTGTTTTTT	CASSIGGIGEKLFF
few	TRBV5-1	TRBJ2-2	.	TGCGCCAGCAGCTCGATTAACACCGGGGAGCTGTTTTTT	CASSSINTGELFF
.	TRBV7-9	TRBJ1-5	.	TGTGCCAGCAGCTTAGTGTCTGGACCCCAGCATTTT	CASSLVSGPQHF
.	TRBV11-3	TRBJ2-7	TRBD1	TGTGCCAGCAGCCCCGGGGACAGCTACGAGCAGTACTTC	CASSPGDSYEQYF
few	TRBV5-1	TRBJ2-1	TRBD2	TGCGCCACAAGCAGAGCGGGGGGGTACGGCGATGAGCAGTTCTTC	CATSRAGGYGDEQFF
.	TRBV19	TRBJ1-1	TRBD1	TGTGCCAGTAGTATCACAGGGGGTTTGAACACTGAAGCTTTCTTT	CASSITGGLNTEAFF
few	TRBV19	TRBJ1-6	.	TGTGCCAGTAGTATCCGGGTAAGGTGGAATTCACCCCTCCACTTT	CASSIRVRWNSPLHF
.	TRBV15	TRBJ1-1	.	TGTGCCACCAGCAGAGATAAAGGGACTGAAGCTTTCTTT	CATSRDKGTEAFF
.	TRBV4-2	TRBJ1-6	.	TGTGCCAGCAGCCAAGAGCCGGGGGCCGATATTAATTCACCCCTCCACTTT	CASSQEPGADINSPLHF
.	TRBV12-3/TRBV12-4	TRBJ1-1	TRBD1	TGTGCCAGCAGGGGGACAGGCGCTGAAGCTTTCTTT	CASRGTGAEAFF
once	TRBV5-4	TRBJ2-5	TRBD2	TGTGCCAGCAGCTTGGGCCTAGCGGGGGGTACGGCGGAAGAGACCCAGTACTTC	CASSLGLAGGTAEETQYF
.	TRBV6-5	TRBJ2-3	TRBD1	TGTGCCAGCAGACGCAGGGGGCAGGCAGATACGCAGTATTTT	CASRRRGQADTQYF